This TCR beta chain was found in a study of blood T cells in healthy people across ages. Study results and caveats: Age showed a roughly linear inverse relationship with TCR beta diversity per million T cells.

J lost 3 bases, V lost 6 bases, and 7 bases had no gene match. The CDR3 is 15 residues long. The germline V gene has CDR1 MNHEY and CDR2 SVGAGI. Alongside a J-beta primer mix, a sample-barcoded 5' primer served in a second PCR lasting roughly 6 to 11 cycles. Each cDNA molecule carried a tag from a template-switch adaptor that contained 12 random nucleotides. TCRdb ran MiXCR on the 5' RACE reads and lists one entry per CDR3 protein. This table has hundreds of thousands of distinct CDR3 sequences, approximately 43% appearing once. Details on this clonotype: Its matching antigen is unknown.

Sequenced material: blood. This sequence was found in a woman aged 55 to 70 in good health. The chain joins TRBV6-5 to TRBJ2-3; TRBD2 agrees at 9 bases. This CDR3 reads CASRLAGSPTDTQYF. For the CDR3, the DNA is TGTGCCAGCAGGCTAGCGGGAAGTCCAACAGATACGCAGTATTTT.